This is a list of T cell receptor beta chains from one sample in a study of T-cell memory formation after mild COVID-19. TCRdb analysed the 5' RACE reads with MiXCR anew, one entry per CDR3 protein. The sample has roughly 100,000 distinct CDR3 sequences; 12% are singletons. Sequenced sample: PBMCs or a T cell subset sorted from them (not recorded which). The receptors come from an adult woman who had mild COVID-19 (a few samples of this study predate the infection). Cell type and time point are not known. Each CDR3 is given with its conserved first and last residue. D genes are given only for firm matches. Size is omitted from some rows. Given values are once, few, many or a class for expanded clones.

V gene,D gene,J gene,clone size,CDR3 protein,CDR3 DNA
TRBV9,TRBD1,TRBJ1-4,NA,CASSSTGGDEKLFF,TGTGCCAGCAGCTCGACAGGGGGAGATGAAAAACTGTTTTTT
TRBV3-1,TRBD1,TRBJ1-1,NA,CASSQTGWSGTEAFF,TGTGCCAGCAGCCAGACAGGGTGGTCAGGGACTGAAGCTTTCTTT
TRBV12-3/TRBV12-4,NA,TRBJ2-1,few,CASSVVKGIDNEQFF,TGTGCCAGCAGTGTTGTTAAAGGGATTGACAATGAGCAGTTCTTC
TRBV12-3/TRBV12-4,NA,TRBJ2-7,NA,CASSLRADTQQYF,TGTGCCAGCAGTTTGAGGGCCGATACCCAGCAGTACTTC
TRBV9,NA,TRBJ2-5,NA,CASSTGGVLQETQYF,TGTGCCAGCAGCACCGGGGGAGTGCTTCAAGAGACCCAGTACTTC
TRBV30,NA,TRBJ1-1,few,CAWSLDGEAFF,TGTGCCTGGAGTCTTGATGGGGAAGCTTTCTTT
TRBV6-2/TRBV6-3,TRBD2,TRBJ2-5,few,CASTGTSGLQETQYF,TGTGCCAGCACAGGGACTAGCGGCTTGCAAGAGACCCAGTACTTC
TRBV7-6,TRBD2,TRBJ2-1,few,CASSFLGIVGTSGRADNEQFF,TGTGCCAGCAGCTTTTTGGGCATTGTGGGGACTAGCGGGAGGGCAGACAATGAGCAGTTCTTC
TRBV19,NA,TRBJ2-7,NA,CASSTGPEQYF,TGTGCCAGCAGCACAGGACCCGAGCAGTACTTC
TRBV27,TRBD1,TRBJ2-7,few,CASSFGQASYEQYF,TGTGCCAGCAGTTTCGGACAGGCCTCCTACGAGCAGTACTTC
TRBV24-1,NA,TRBJ1-1,few,CATSDYRNTEAFF,TGTGCCACCAGTGATTACAGAAACACTGAAGCTTTCTTT
TRBV7-2,TRBD2,TRBJ2-1,many,CASSLVIADLAEPYNEQFF,TGTGCCAGCAGCTTAGTGATAGCGGACCTAGCGGAGCCATACAATGAGCAGTTCTTC
TRBV11-1,NA,TRBJ1-6,once,CASSSRGNNSPLHF,TGTGCCAGCAGCTCCAGGGGTAATAATTCACCCCTCCACTTT
TRBV6-2/TRBV6-3,TRBD1,TRBJ1-5,NA,CASSTGSGGQPQHF,TGTGCCAGCAGTACCGGGTCAGGGGGTCAGCCCCAGCATTTT
TRBV15,NA,TRBJ2-7,few,CATSVSSGEQYF,TGTGCCACCAGCGTCAGCAGTGGCGAGCAGTACTTC
TRBV7-2,NA,TRBJ2-3,NA,CASSLSDGTDTQYF,TGTGCCAGCAGCCTTAGCGATGGCACAGATACGCAGTATTTT
TRBV13,NA,TRBJ2-3,NA,CASSLRETPDTQYF,TGTGCCAGCAGTCTCCGGGAGACCCCAGATACGCAGTATTTT
TRBV30,NA,TRBJ2-5,many,CAWSADLSQETQYF,TGTGCCTGGAGCGCGGACTTGAGCCAAGAGACCCAGTACTTC
TRBV5-1,TRBD1,TRBJ1-2,NA,CASSLTSGTGVSNYGYTF,TGCGCCAGCAGCTTGACCTCCGGGACAGGAGTTTCTAACTATGGCTACACCTTC
TRBV5-1,NA,TRBJ2-1,few,CASSFRPDNEQFF,TGCGCCAGCAGCTTTCGTCCGGACAATGAGCAGTTCTTC
TRBV25-1,NA,TRBJ2-7,NA,CASSAAESSYEQYF,TGTGCCAGCAGTGCGGCGGAAAGCTCCTACGAGCAGTACTTC
TRBV7-9,TRBD1,TRBJ2-2,NA,CASTPTQGIGELFF,TGTGCCAGCACCCCAACACAGGGGATCGGGGAGCTGTTTTTT
TRBV9,NA,TRBJ1-2,few,CASSLNHLLGTNYGYTF,TGTGCCAGCAGCCTGAACCACCTTTTAGGGACTAACTATGGCTACACCTTC
TRBV18,NA,TRBJ2-7,few,CASSEPGLNIYEQYF,TGTGCCAGCTCGGAACCGGGCCTGAATATCTACGAGCAGTACTTC
TRBV5-1,TRBD2,TRBJ2-1,many,CASSLHPGERGGYNEQFF,TGCGCCAGCAGCTTGCACCCGGGAGAGCGGGGGGGTTACAATGAGCAGTTCTTC
TRBV12-5,TRBD1,TRBJ2-5,few,CASGLLMTGWETQYF,TGTGCTAGTGGACTTCTGATGACAGGGTGGGAGACCCAGTACTTC
TRBV4-3,NA,TRBJ2-3,few,CASSQDRTTLPDTQYF,TGCGCCAGCAGCCAAGATCGGACTACTCTCCCAGATACGCAGTATTTT
TRBV19,NA,TRBJ1-1,NA,CASSFGTFEAFF,TGTGCCAGTAGTTTCGGGACCTTTGAAGCTTTCTTT
TRBV12-3/TRBV12-4,NA,TRBJ2-7,few,CASSFTDTAYEQYF,TGTGCCAGCAGTTTCACGGACACCGCCTACGAGCAGTACTTC
TRBV13,TRBD1,TRBJ2-4,NA,CASRNRGAKNIQYF,TGTGCCAGCAGAAACAGGGGAGCCAAAAACATTCAGTACTTC
TRBV12-3/TRBV12-4,NA,TRBJ2-5,few,CASSVQETQYF,TGTGCCAGCAGTGTGCAAGAGACCCAGTACTTC
TRBV6-5,TRBD1,TRBJ2-3,few,CASMPMRGLFTDTQYF,TGTGCCAGCATGCCGATGAGGGGGCTTTTTACAGATACGCAGTATTTT
TRBV12-3/TRBV12-4,TRBD2,TRBJ2-3,NA,CASSPGLAGGPFNTQYF,TGTGCCAGCAGTCCTGGACTAGCGGGGGGGCCGTTTAATACGCAGTATTTT
TRBV27,NA,TRBJ2-2,NA,CASRMDGRSTGELFF,TGTGCCAGCAGAATGGACGGCCGCTCCACCGGGGAGCTGTTTTTT
TRBV11-2,TRBD2,TRBJ2-1,NA,CASSREGQYEQFF,TGTGCCAGCAGCCGGGAGGGCCAATATGAGCAGTTCTTC
TRBV19,NA,TRBJ1-2,NA,CAAGGGASEDGYTF,TGTGCCGCGGGGGGGGGCGCGTCTGAGGATGGCTACACCTTC
TRBV4-3,TRBD1,TRBJ2-7,many,CASSQDRDSRYEQYF,TGCGCCAGCAGCCAAGATAGGGACAGTCGTTACGAGCAGTACTTC
TRBV7-9,NA,TRBJ2-5,NA,CASSLLGTSQETQYF,TGTGCCAGCAGCTTATTAGGTACAAGCCAAGAGACCCAGTACTTC
TRBV3-1,TRBD2,TRBJ2-5,few,CASSLRASGSPETQYF,TGTGCCAGCAGCCTGCGGGCTAGCGGGAGCCCAGAGACCCAGTACTTC
TRBV6-5,TRBD2,TRBJ2-3,many,CASSYGTSGSDTQYF,TGTGCCAGCAGTTACGGGACTAGCGGGTCAGATACGCAGTATTTT
TRBV25-1,TRBD2,TRBJ2-7,few,CASSESRGGLVVYEQYF,TGTGCCAGCAGTGAAAGTCGGGGGGGCTTAGTTGTATACGAGCAGTACTTC
TRBV28,NA,TRBJ2-2,few,CASIGPHTGELFF,TGTGCCAGCATAGGTCCTCACACCGGGGAGCTGTTTTTT
TRBV20-1,TRBD1,TRBJ2-7,few,CSARDETGVSYEQYF,TGCAGTGCTAGAGACGAGACAGGGGTGTCCTACGAGCAGTACTTC
TRBV9,NA,TRBJ1-2,few,CASSATDIPSKGGYTF,TGTGCCAGCAGCGCCACCGACATCCCCTCTAAGGGAGGCTACACCTTC
TRBV7-8,NA,TRBJ2-5,few,CASSLQPRQRETQYF,TGTGCCAGCAGCTTACAGCCTCGACAGAGGGAGACCCAGTACTTC
TRBV6-5,TRBD1,TRBJ2-2,NA,CASSYPSRDRGLTGELFF,TGTGCCAGCAGTTACCCATCCCGGGACAGGGGGCTCACCGGGGAGCTGTTTTTT
TRBV3-1,TRBD2,TRBJ2-7,many,CASSSTSAAYEQYF,TGTGCCAGCAGCTCAACTAGCGCGGCCTACGAGCAGTACTTC
TRBV9,NA,TRBJ2-7,few,CASSVGDKYEQYF,TGTGCCAGCAGCGTAGGTGACAAATACGAGCAGTACTTC